Detailed here is one T cell receptor beta chain. V lost 1 base and J lost 7, with 4 bases in between. The CDR3 is 12 amino acids. CDR1 is SGHAT and CDR2 is FQNNGV in the germline V gene. These data are taken from a study of blood T cell repertoires in COVID-19. Study-wide context: Some COVID-19 samples were acute and others convalescent; all came from the United States, Italy and Spain. The cDNA or gDNA used as material had been derived from T cells, B-cell-depleted T cells, or PBMCs.

This table comes from immunoSEQ multiplex PCR, and its TCRdb copy is limited to in-frame clones, with some not included. The table includes some 50,000 clones, about 90% detected once. This clonotype originated in a man in his 70s with active COVID-19. The sample consisted of peripheral blood. The rearrangement links TRBV11-2 to TRBJ1-4; D is unclear. The CDR3 reads CASSLVSEKLFF. In DNA, the CDR3 is TGTGCCAGCAGCTTAGTTAGTGAAAAACTGTTTTTT.